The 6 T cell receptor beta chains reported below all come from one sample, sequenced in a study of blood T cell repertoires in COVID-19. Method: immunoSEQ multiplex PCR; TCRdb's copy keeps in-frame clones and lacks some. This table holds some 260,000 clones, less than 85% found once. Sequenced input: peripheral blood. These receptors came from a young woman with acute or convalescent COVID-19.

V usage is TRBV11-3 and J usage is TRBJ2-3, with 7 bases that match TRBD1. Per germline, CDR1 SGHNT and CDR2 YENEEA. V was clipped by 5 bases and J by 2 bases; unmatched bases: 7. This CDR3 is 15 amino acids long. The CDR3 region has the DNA TGTGCCAGCAGCGGGGGACAGTTCCTCACAGATACGCAGTATTTT. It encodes CASSGGQFLTDTQYF.

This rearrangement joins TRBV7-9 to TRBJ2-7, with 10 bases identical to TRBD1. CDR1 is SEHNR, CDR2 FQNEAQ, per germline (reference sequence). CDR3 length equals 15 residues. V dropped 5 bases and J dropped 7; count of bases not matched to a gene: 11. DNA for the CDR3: TGTGCCAGCAGCGTATCCGGGACAGGGGAGCGGGAGCAGTACTTC. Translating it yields CASSVSGTGEREQYF. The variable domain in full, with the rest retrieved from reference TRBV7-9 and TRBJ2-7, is DTGVSQNPRHKITKRGQNVTFRCDPISEHNRLYWYRQTLGQGPEFLTYFQNEAQLEKSRLLSDRFSAERPKGSFSTLEIQRTEQGDSAMYLCASSVSGTGEREQYFGPGTRLTVT.

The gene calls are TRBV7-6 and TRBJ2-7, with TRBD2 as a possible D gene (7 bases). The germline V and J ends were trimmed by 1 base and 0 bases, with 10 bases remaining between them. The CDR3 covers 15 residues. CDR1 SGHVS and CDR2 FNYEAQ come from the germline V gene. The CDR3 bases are TGTGCCAGCAGCTTAGAGGGGGGGAGCTCCTACGAGCAGTACTTC. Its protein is CASSLEGGSSYEQYF.

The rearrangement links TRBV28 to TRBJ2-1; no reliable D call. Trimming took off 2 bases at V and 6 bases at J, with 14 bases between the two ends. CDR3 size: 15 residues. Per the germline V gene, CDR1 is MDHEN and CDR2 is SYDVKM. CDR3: CASSLVQALGNEQFF. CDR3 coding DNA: TGTGCCAGCAGTTTAGTGCAGGCCCTGGGCAATGAGCAGTTCTTC.

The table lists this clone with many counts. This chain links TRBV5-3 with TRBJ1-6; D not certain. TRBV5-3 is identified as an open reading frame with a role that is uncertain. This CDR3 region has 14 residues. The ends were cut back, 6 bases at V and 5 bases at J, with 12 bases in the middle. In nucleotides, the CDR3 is TGTGCCAGAATTGTCGCAGCGAATAATTCACCCCTCCACTTT. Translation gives CARIVAANNSPLHF.

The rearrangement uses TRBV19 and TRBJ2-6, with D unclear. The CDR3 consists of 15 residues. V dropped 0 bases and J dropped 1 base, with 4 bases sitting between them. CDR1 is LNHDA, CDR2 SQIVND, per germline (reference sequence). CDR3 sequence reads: CASSIEISGANVLTF. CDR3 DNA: TGTGCCAGTAGTATAGAAATATCTGGGGCCAACGTCCTGACTTTC.